A selection of T cell receptor beta chains follows, all from one sample in a study of blood T cells in healthy people across ages. In TCRdb, the 5' RACE reads were re-called with MiXCR into one record per CDR3 protein. The sample has around 1.5 million distinct CDR3 sequences; around 39% are singletons. Material: blood. Receptor source: a woman between 18 and 29 years old in good health. CDR3s include the opening cysteine and the closing phenylalanine or tryptophan. The order of the fields is J gene, clone size, V gene, CDR3 protein. Clone size is shown for a subset of rows, as once, few, many or a class of expanded clone.

j_call: TRBJ1-5
clone_size: NA
v_call: TRBV20-1
cdr3_aa: CSANAGGRMLSQPQHF

j_call: TRBJ2-7
clone_size: NA
v_call: TRBV6-1
cdr3_aa: CASSPLDESGRPYEQYF

j_call: TRBJ1-6
clone_size: NA
v_call: TRBV6-1
cdr3_aa: CASSGTGQGSSPLHF

j_call: TRBJ1-2
clone_size: few
v_call: TRBV15
cdr3_aa: CATSRDIGQGDYGYTF

j_call: TRBJ2-1
clone_size: NA
v_call: TRBV7-9
cdr3_aa: CASSLFGTDEQFF

j_call: TRBJ2-3
clone_size: NA
v_call: TRBV14
cdr3_aa: CASSQALLAGPTDTQYF

j_call: TRBJ2-1
clone_size: few
v_call: TRBV11-3
cdr3_aa: CASSRTTGNPYNEQFF

j_call: TRBJ1-5
clone_size: NA
v_call: TRBV20-1
cdr3_aa: CSARDTRTAVAQPQHF

j_call: TRBJ2-7
clone_size: once
v_call: TRBV7-9
cdr3_aa: CASRGIEGVSYEQYF

j_call: NA
clone_size: NA
v_call: TRBV2
cdr3_aa: CASSVLMEETQYF

j_call: TRBJ2-1
clone_size: NA
v_call: TRBV6-5
cdr3_aa: CASSRPGILYNEQFF

j_call: TRBJ1-2
clone_size: NA
v_call: TRBV20-1
cdr3_aa: CSARDSRHLNYGYTF

j_call: NA
clone_size: NA
v_call: TRBV20-1
cdr3_aa: CSATGTGGFETQYF

j_call: TRBJ1-1
clone_size: few
v_call: TRBV7-6
cdr3_aa: CASSLGEGPASEAFF

j_call: NA
clone_size: NA
v_call: TRBV6-5
cdr3_aa: CASSYLTGRSHEQYF

j_call: NA
clone_size: NA
v_call: TRBV6-2/TRBV6-3
cdr3_aa: CASSSNRAGVYNEQYF

j_call: TRBJ2-1
clone_size: NA
v_call: TRBV20-1
cdr3_aa: CSATSTGNGRSDEQFF

j_call: TRBJ1-5
clone_size: NA
v_call: TRBV7-8
cdr3_aa: CASSLRQDLNNQPQHF

j_call: TRBJ1-5
clone_size: NA
v_call: TRBV2
cdr3_aa: CASSGQGVNQPQHF

j_call: TRBJ1-4
clone_size: NA
v_call: TRBV7-8
cdr3_aa: CASSPQGLPEKLFF

j_call: TRBJ2-1
clone_size: NA
v_call: TRBV6-4
cdr3_aa: CASSEYGRNEQFF

j_call: TRBJ1-5
clone_size: NA
v_call: TRBV2
cdr3_aa: CASKVGSNQPQHF

j_call: TRBJ2-5
clone_size: many
v_call: TRBV25-1
cdr3_aa: CASRSGRGETQYF

j_call: TRBJ1-4
clone_size: NA
v_call: TRBV12-3/TRBV12-4
cdr3_aa: CASLAGANEKLFF

j_call: TRBJ1-1
clone_size: NA
v_call: TRBV6-1
cdr3_aa: CASSEAPGGQAFF

j_call: TRBJ2-3
clone_size: NA
v_call: TRBV20-1
cdr3_aa: CSTRDYAGPTDTQYF

j_call: TRBJ1-5
clone_size: NA
v_call: TRBV5-1
cdr3_aa: CASSPDTGGQPQHF

j_call: TRBJ2-1
clone_size: NA
v_call: TRBV10-3
cdr3_aa: CAISVGTSSYNEQFF

j_call: TRBJ2-3
clone_size: NA
v_call: TRBV15
cdr3_aa: CATSRGLTSADTQYF

j_call: TRBJ1-2
clone_size: NA
v_call: TRBV7-2
cdr3_aa: CASRPDRAEGHTF

j_call: TRBJ2-7
clone_size: NA
v_call: TRBV20-1
cdr3_aa: CSAKPSGGYKEQYF

j_call: TRBJ2-6
clone_size: NA
v_call: TRBV29-1
cdr3_aa: CSVAGDTGANVLTF

j_call: TRBJ2-5
clone_size: NA
v_call: TRBV6-1
cdr3_aa: CASRAGTDKETQYF

j_call: TRBJ1-1
clone_size: few
v_call: TRBV9
cdr3_aa: CASSVTGGASEAFF

j_call: TRBJ2-1
clone_size: few
v_call: TRBV4-1
cdr3_aa: CASSQVKGAGSLGGNEQFF

j_call: TRBJ1-1
clone_size: NA
v_call: TRBV7-9
cdr3_aa: CASSLGGPTVNTEAFF

j_call: TRBJ2-5
clone_size: NA
v_call: TRBV6-1
cdr3_aa: CASRGEFRETQYF

j_call: TRBJ2-7
clone_size: few
v_call: TRBV10-3
cdr3_aa: CAISRFSEGQSYEQYF

j_call: TRBJ1-2
clone_size: NA
v_call: TRBV6-5
cdr3_aa: CASSYSGQGIGYGYTF

j_call: TRBJ1-2
clone_size: once
v_call: TRBV7-3
cdr3_aa: CASGAGTYGYTF

j_call: TRBJ2-1
clone_size: NA
v_call: TRBV6-5
cdr3_aa: CASSYDGLENEQFF

j_call: TRBJ2-5
clone_size: NA
v_call: TRBV6-6
cdr3_aa: CASRTSGANQETQYF

j_call: TRBJ1-5
clone_size: few
v_call: TRBV28
cdr3_aa: CASSLKGQPQHF

j_call: TRBJ2-1
clone_size: NA
v_call: TRBV3-1
cdr3_aa: CASSHDSYNEQFF

j_call: TRBJ2-3
clone_size: NA
v_call: TRBV7-6
cdr3_aa: CASSLTPPGVGADTQYF

j_call: TRBJ1-2
clone_size: NA
v_call: TRBV27
cdr3_aa: CASSSSSGSYGYTF

j_call: TRBJ2-5
clone_size: few
v_call: TRBV5-1
cdr3_aa: CASRPRLAGQETQYF

j_call: TRBJ2-5
clone_size: few
v_call: TRBV7-9
cdr3_aa: CASSLVPVEATQYF

j_call: TRBJ2-3
clone_size: few
v_call: TRBV5-1
cdr3_aa: CASSITGTSSPTDTQYF

j_call: TRBJ2-2
clone_size: NA
v_call: TRBV29-1
cdr3_aa: CSAQTGTGSSTGELFF

j_call: TRBJ2-1
clone_size: NA
v_call: TRBV10-3
cdr3_aa: CAISDGRDEQFF

j_call: TRBJ2-5
clone_size: few
v_call: TRBV29-1
cdr3_aa: CSVPRLAGGKETQYF

j_call: TRBJ2-3
clone_size: few
v_call: TRBV4-2
cdr3_aa: CASSQDEAGGTTDTQYF

j_call: TRBJ1-2
clone_size: few
v_call: TRBV27
cdr3_aa: CASSLEGVNNYGYTF